These 27 T cell receptor beta chains originate from one sample sequenced in a study of beta chain features in type 1 diabetes. TCRB transcripts that were expressed got sequenced, as all of the isolated RNA had been reverse transcribed. Repertoires were generated with immunoSEQ multiplex PCR, while TCRdb's copy carries only in-frame clones and drops some. The repertoire holds about 360,000 clones, with roughly 12% as singletons. The sequencing input was naive CD4+ T cells from blood. All receptors come from a man aged 18 to 30 in good health.

The chain recombines TRBV9 with TRBJ1-3; D unresolved. V was trimmed by 6 bases and J by 1 base, leaving 11 bases between them. This CDR3 comprises 14 residues. The germline V gene encodes CDR1 SGDLS and CDR2 YYNGEE. The CDR3 nucleotides are TGTGCCAGCACCCAAACTTTATCTGGAAACACCATATATTTT. Its protein is CASTQTLSGNTIYF.

The CDR3 DNA reads TGTGCCAGCATCCGGGGTTCGCGCCGAGCTTTCTTT. Amino acid sequence: CASIRGSRRAFF. The chain couples TRBV28 to TRBJ1-1; D unclear. CDR3 length equals 12 residues. Trimming cost V 7 bases and J 10 bases, with 16 bases left between them. Germline V gene lookup returns CDR1 MDHEN and CDR2 SYDVKM.

This clone was observed a few times. The V and J genes are TRBV28 and TRBJ2-7; 8 positions match TRBD1. The CDR3 runs 16 residues. V trimming: 5 bases; J trimming: 6 bases; junction bases outside the gene matches: 15. In germline, CDR1 is MDHEN, CDR2 SYDVKM. CDR3 amino acids: CASSMGTGPPRSEQYF. CDR3 nucleotide sequence: TGTGCCAGCAGTATGGGGACAGGCCCTCCAAGGTCCGAGCAGTACTTC.

The CDR3 spells CASSLWIGGAGKYNEQFF. The CDR3 DNA is TGTGCCAGCAGCCTCTGGATAGGAGGGGCAGGGAAGTACAATGAGCAGTTCTTC. The chain has TRBV4-2 and TRBJ2-1; weak D call: TRBD2 (6 bases). The CDR3 extends over 18 amino acids. Germline CDR1 reads LGHNA; CDR2 reads YNFKEQ. Deletions cut 4 bases from V and 4 bases from J, with 23 bases between.

In its sample, this clone was seen a few times. The chain couples TRBV18 to TRBJ1-5, with TRBD1 matching over 8 bases. This CDR3 has 15 residues. The ends lost 4 bases at V and 5 bases at J; junction bases unmatched: 7. CDR1 KGHSH and CDR2 LQKENI come from the germline V gene. The CDR3 loop reads CASSLETGVYQPQHF. CDR3 nucleotide sequence: TGTGCCAGCTCACTCGAGACAGGGGTCTATCAGCCCCAGCATTTT. Supplemented by reference TRBV18 and TRBJ1-5, the full variable domain reads NAGVMQNPRHLVRRRGQEARLRCSPMKGHSHVYWYRQLPEEGLKFMVYLQKENIIDESGMPKERFSAEFPKEGPSILRIQQVVRGDSAAYFCASSLETGVYQPQHFGDGTRLSIL.

V gene TRBV15 combines with J gene TRBJ1-5, with 8 nucleotides matching TRBD1. Trimming took 2 bases from V and 4 from J; bases not matched to a gene: 1. The V gene's germline CDR1 is LNHNV and CDR2 YYDKDF (reference sequence). This CDR3 is built from 14 residues. CDR3 residues: CATSRRTGNQPQHF. The DNA for the CDR3 is TGTGCCACCAGCAGACGGACAGGGAATCAGCCCCAGCATTTT.

This clone came up a few times. The CDR3 is CASRDGQRLNTEAFF. The CDR3 nucleotides are TGTGCCAGCAGGGACGGACAGAGGTTGAACACTGAAGCTTTCTTT. The rearrangement joins TRBV11-3 to TRBJ1-1; TRBD1 is a possible D gene (6 bases). This CDR3 contains 15 residues. Germline V CDR1 and CDR2: SGHNT, YENEEA. Trimming took off 6 bases at V and 0 bases at J, with 14 bases between the two ends.

The sample holds a few counts of this clone. J is TRBJ1-1 and V is TRBV5-1; 7 bases are shared with TRBD1. Germline loops: CDR1 SGHRS, CDR2 YFSETQ. The CDR3 is 12 amino acids. The V and J ends lost 7 bases and 3 bases, in that order; junction bases with no gene match: 3. CDR3 sequence (DNA): TGCGCCAGCTCTACAGGGGACACTGAAGCTTTCTTT. Protein product: CASSTGDTEAFF.

In this sample, this clone turned up a few times. The chain recombines TRBV7-2 with TRBJ2-3, with TRBD2 matching 16 bases. The trim removed 5 bases at V and 4 bases at J, leaving 9 bases unmatched. Germline V gives CDR1 SGHTA, CDR2 FQGNSA. This CDR3 is 18 amino acids long. The CDR3 protein is CASSQRAGTSGRADTQYF. In DNA form, the CDR3 reads TGTGCCAGCAGCCAAAGGGCGGGGACTAGCGGGAGGGCAGATACGCAGTATTTT.

The sample holds a few counts of this clone. The gene calls are TRBV6-5 and TRBJ1-5; no clear D gene. This CDR3 is built from 13 residues. V was pared by 2 bases and J by 4 bases, with 6 bases between. Germline assignment: CDR1 MNHEY and CDR2 SVGAGI. The CDR3 sequence: CASSYGGNQPQHF. The CDR3 bases are TGTGCCAGCAGTTACGGAGGGAATCAGCCCCAGCATTTT.

Of note for this clone: Other DNA sequences in this specimen translate into the identical CDR3. This sequence joins TRBV7-9 and TRBJ1-1; D is unresolved. Germline V gives CDR1 SEHNR, CDR2 FQNEAQ (reference sequence). Trimming pared 3 bases from V and 1 base from J, leaving 6 bases between. This CDR3 has 13 amino acids. The CDR3 region is CASSLQENTEAFF. The CDR3 nucleotides read TGTGCCAGCAGCTTGCAGGAGAACACTGAAGCTTTCTTT.

This clone came up a few times. The chain employs TRBV30 and TRBJ1-1, with D perhaps matching TRBD1 (5 bases). The ends were cut back, 3 bases at V and 1 base at J, with 12 bases in the middle. From germline, CDR1 is GTSNPN and CDR2 SVGIG (reference sequence). The CDR3 is 14 residues long. The CDR3 here is CAWRVRGGNTEAFF. In nucleotides, the CDR3 is TGTGCCTGGAGGGTACGCGGGGGGAACACTGAAGCTTTCTTT. The full variable domain, in which reference TRBV30 and TRBJ1-1 provide the parts outside the CDR3, is SQTIHQWPATLVQPVGSPLSLECTVEGTSNPNLYWYRQAAGRGLQLLFYSVGIGQISSEVPQNLSASRPQDRQFILSSKKLLLSDSGFYLCAWRVRGGNTEAFFGQGTRLTVV.

This clone was seen a few times. The CDR3 DNA reads TGTGCCAGCAGCACCACAGGGAACACCGGGGAGCTGTTTTTT. Protein product: CASSTTGNTGELFF. The rearrangement uses TRBV9 and TRBJ2-2, with D possibly TRBD1 on 5 matching bases. Trimming took 4 bases from V and 1 from J, leaving 8 bases between them. This CDR3 contains 14 residues. The germline V gene encodes CDR1 SGDLS and CDR2 YYNGEE.

As concerns this clone: Different DNA sequences within this sample yield the same CDR3. The CDR3 region is CASSSTSGSNEQYF. The CDR3 region has the DNA TGCGCCAGCAGCTCGACTAGCGGGAGTAACGAGCAGTACTTC. The V call is TRBV5-1, the J call TRBJ2-7; 12 nucleotides match TRBD2. Germline V gene data show CDR1 as SGHRS and CDR2 as YFSETQ. The CDR3 extends over 14 amino acids. Trimming at V came to 3 bases and at J to 5 bases, leaving 3 bases not matched to a gene.

The rearrangement joins TRBV19 to TRBJ2-3, with D unclear. Germline CDR1 is LNHDA and CDR2 is SQIVND (reference sequence). CDR3 length equals 14 residues. Trimming took off 2 bases at V and 0 bases at J, with 6 bases between the two ends. The CDR3: CASSIRSSTDTQYF. CDR3 nucleotide sequence: TGTGCCAGTAGTATAAGGAGTAGCACAGATACGCAGTATTTT.

The chain recombines TRBV5-4 with TRBJ2-5; possible D gene TRBD1, 6 bases. Germline V gene lookup returns CDR1 SGHNT and CDR2 YYREEE (reference sequence). CDR3 length: 12 amino acids. The ends were cut back, 2 bases at V and 5 bases at J, with 7 bases in the middle. The CDR3: CASSLRGETQYF. The DNA for the CDR3 is TGTGCCAGCAGCTTAAGGGGGGAGACCCAGTACTTC.

This clone was seen only a few times. This chain connects TRBV5-5 to TRBJ2-7; D is unresolved. Germline CDR1 and CDR2: SGHKS and YYEKEE (reference sequence). This CDR3 spans 13 amino acids. Deletions cut 9 bases from V and 0 bases from J, with 13 bases between. The CDR3 reads CATHVRSSYEQYF. DNA of the CDR3: TGTGCCACCCATGTCCGGTCCTCCTACGAGCAGTACTTC.

A few counts support this clone. The rearrangement joins TRBV2 to TRBJ1-4; no definite D call. Trimming removed 5 bases at V and 8 bases at J, with 12 bases between. Germline V lookup: CDR1 SNHLY, CDR2 FYNNEI. The CDR3 consists of 13 residues. The CDR3 loop is CASSSAGWEKLFF. CDR3 nucleotides: TGTGCCAGCAGTTCGGCAGGTTGGGAAAAACTGTTTTTT.

This clone came up a few times. The chain has TRBV15 and TRBJ2-5, with 9 bases fitting TRBD1. V trimming: 5 bases; J trimming: 4 bases; junction bases outside the gene matches: 11. Germline V CDR1 and CDR2: LNHNV, YYDKDF (reference sequence). CDR3 size: 16 residues. Here the CDR3 DNA reads TGTGCCACCAGCTTGGGACAGGGTTTACTCGGAGAGACCCAGTACTTC. As protein: CATSLGQGLLGETQYF.

The rearrangement links TRBV5-4 to TRBJ2-1, with D tentatively TRBD2 (6 bases). Trimming stripped 0 bases from V and 9 bases from J, with 22 bases between. Per germline, CDR1 SGHNT and CDR2 YYREEE (reference sequence). The CDR3 is made up of 17 amino acids. The CDR3 protein is CASSLAADAGRGLEQFF. The CDR3 nucleotides read TGTGCCAGCAGCTTGGCCGCGGATGCGGGGAGAGGCCTTGAGCAGTTCTTC.

In this sample, this clone turned up a few times. The rearrangement uses TRBV28 and TRBJ2-3; 11 nucleotides agree with TRBD2. The CDR3 sequence is 16 residues long. Germline values: CDR1 MDHEN, CDR2 SYDVKM. The V gene end was trimmed by 5 bases and the J gene end by 3 bases; junction bases not matched to a gene: 7. The CDR3 loop reads CASSLAASGRTDTQYF. The DNA for the CDR3 is TGTGCCAGCAGTCTGGCGGCTAGCGGGAGGACAGATACGCAGTATTTT.

The chain uses TRBV30 and TRBJ2-7, with a possible D match to TRBD1 (6 bases). V was pared by 1 base and J by 7 bases, with 17 bases between. CDR3 length: 14 residues. CDR1 and CDR2 (germline): GTSNPN, SVGIG (reference sequence). In DNA, the CDR3 is TGTGCCTGGAGTGGACAGGCCTATCAAAGGGAGCAGTACTTC. Its protein product is CAWSGQAYQREQYF.

In its sample, this clone was seen a few times. The rearrangement joins TRBV28 to TRBJ2-3; D remains ambiguous. Germline CDR1 reads MDHEN; CDR2 reads SYDVKM. This CDR3 has 13 amino acids. Trimming shortened V by 6 bases and J by 3 bases, and 10 bases separated the two germline ends. The CDR3 DNA reads TGTGCCAGCAGGCAACCCAGTACAGATACGCAGTATTTT. Protein sequence: CASRQPSTDTQYF.

This clone turned up a few times. The CDR3 bases are TGTGCCAGCAGTTTATCCGCCAGATGGACTAAAGTGGGGGGCTCCTACGAGCAGTACTTC. Translating gives CASSLSARWTKVGGSYEQYF. The chain is built from TRBV27 and TRBJ2-7; D may be TRBD2 (6 bases). The CDR3 is 20 amino acids. Trimming removed 0 bases from V and 0 bases from J, with 24 bases in between. The germline CDR1 and CDR2 sequences are MNHEY and SMNVEV (reference sequence).

The CDR3 protein is CASSYEDRNYGYTF. CDR3 DNA: TGTGCCAGCAGCTACGAAGACAGGAACTATGGCTACACCTTC. V gene TRBV7-9 combines with J gene TRBJ1-2; D perhaps matches TRBD1 (6 bases). The CDR3 spans 14 residues. The germline gives CDR1 SEHNR, CDR2 FQNEAQ (reference sequence). Between the trimmed V and J ends, which lost 4 bases and 2 bases, there was a span of 11 bases.

The chain has TRBV28 and TRBJ2-1; 11 bases fit TRBD2. The J segment lost 3 bases and the V segment lost 3 bases, leaving 4 bases of the junction unmatched. From germline, CDR1 is MDHEN and CDR2 SYDVKM. CDR3 size: 16 residues. CDR3 sequence reads: CASSFFGTSGYNEQFF. For the CDR3, the DNA is TGTGCCAGCAGTTTTTTTGGGACTAGCGGCTACAATGAGCAGTTCTTC.

In this sample, this clone turned up a few times. The chain joins TRBV7-2 to TRBJ2-7; 7 positions agree with TRBD1. The V gene end was trimmed by 0 bases and the J gene end by 2 bases; junction bases not matched to a gene: 4. The CDR3 is 15 amino acids. In germline, CDR1 is SGHTA, CDR2 FQGNSA. CDR3 nucleotide sequence: TGTGCCAGCAGCTTAGCCTCGGGACAGACCTACGAGCAGTACTTC. Translated, it gives CASSLASGQTYEQYF.